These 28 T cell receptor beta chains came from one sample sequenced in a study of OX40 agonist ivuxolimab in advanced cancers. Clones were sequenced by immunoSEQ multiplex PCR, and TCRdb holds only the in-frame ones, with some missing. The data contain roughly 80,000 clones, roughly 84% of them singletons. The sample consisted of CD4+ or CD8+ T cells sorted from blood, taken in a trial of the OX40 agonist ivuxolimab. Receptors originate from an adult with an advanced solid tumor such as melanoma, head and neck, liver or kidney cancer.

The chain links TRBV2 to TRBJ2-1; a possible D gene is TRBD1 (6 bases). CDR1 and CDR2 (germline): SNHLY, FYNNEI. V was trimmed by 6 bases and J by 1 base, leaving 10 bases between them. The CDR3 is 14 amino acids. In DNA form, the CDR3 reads TGTGCCAGCAGGGTGGACAGTTCCTACAATGAGCAGTTCTTC. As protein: CASRVDSSYNEQFF. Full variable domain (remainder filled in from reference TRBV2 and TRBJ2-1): EPEVTQTPSHQVTQMGQEVILRCVPISNHLYFYWYRQILGQKVEFLVSFYNNEISEKSEIFDDQFSVERPDGSNFTLKIRSTKLEDSAMYFCASRVDSSYNEQFFGPGTRLTVL.

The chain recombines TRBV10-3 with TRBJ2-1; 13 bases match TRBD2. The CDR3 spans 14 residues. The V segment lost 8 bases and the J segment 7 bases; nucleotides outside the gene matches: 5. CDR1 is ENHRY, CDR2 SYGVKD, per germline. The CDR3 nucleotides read TGTGCCATCGCCACTAGCGGGGGGGAGAATGAGCAGTTCTTC. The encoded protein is CAIATSGGENEQFF.

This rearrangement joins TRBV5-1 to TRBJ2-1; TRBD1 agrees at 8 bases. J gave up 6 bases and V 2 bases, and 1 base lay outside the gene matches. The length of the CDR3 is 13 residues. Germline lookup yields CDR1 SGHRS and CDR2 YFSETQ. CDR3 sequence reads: CASSFGQGNEQFF. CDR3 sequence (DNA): TGCGCCAGCAGCTTCGGACAGGGCAATGAGCAGTTCTTC. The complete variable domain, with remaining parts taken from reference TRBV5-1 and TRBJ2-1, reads KAGVTQTPRYLIKTRGQQVTLSCSPISGHRSVSWYQQTPGQGLQFLFEYFSETQRNKGNFPGRFSGRQFSNSRSEMNVSTLELGDSALYLCASSFGQGNEQFFGPGTRLTVL.

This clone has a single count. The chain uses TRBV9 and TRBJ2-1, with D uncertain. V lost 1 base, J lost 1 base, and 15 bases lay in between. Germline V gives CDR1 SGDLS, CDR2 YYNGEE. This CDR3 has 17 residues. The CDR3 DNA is TGTGCCAGCAGCGTAACGAGCGCCCTCCCATCCTACAATGAGCAGTTCTTC. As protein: CASSVTSALPSYNEQFF.

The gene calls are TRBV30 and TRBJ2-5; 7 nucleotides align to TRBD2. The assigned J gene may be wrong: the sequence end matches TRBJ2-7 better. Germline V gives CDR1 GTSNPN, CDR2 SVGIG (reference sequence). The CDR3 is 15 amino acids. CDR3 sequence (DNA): TGTGCCTGGAGTGTACGTGGAGCGGGGCCTACCGAGCAGTACTTC. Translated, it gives CAWSVRGAGPTEQYF.

The CDR3 sequence is CASSTPASDGYEQYF. CDR3 nucleotide sequence: TGTGCCAGCAGCACCCCGGCCTCTGACGGCTACGAGCAGTACTTC. The J gene is TRBJ2-7, the V gene TRBV28, with unresolved D. V lost 6 bases to trimming and J lost 3 bases, with 18 bases between them. The CDR3 has 15 amino acids. The V gene's germline CDR1 is MDHEN and CDR2 SYDVKM.

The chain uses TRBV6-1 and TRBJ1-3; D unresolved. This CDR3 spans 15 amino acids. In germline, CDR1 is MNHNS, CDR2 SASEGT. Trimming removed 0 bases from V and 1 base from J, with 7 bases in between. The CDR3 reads CASSEAGSSGNTIYF. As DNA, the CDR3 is TGTGCCAGCAGTGAAGCGGGTTCATCTGGAAACACCATATATTTT.

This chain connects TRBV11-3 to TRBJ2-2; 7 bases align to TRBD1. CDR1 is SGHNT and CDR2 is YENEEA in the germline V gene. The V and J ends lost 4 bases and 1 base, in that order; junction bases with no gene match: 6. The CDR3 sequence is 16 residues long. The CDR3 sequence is CASSSTWTGNTGELFF. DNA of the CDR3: TGTGCCAGCAGCTCAACCTGGACAGGGAACACCGGGGAGCTGTTTTTT. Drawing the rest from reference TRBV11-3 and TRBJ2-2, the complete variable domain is EAGVVQSPRYKIIEKKQPVAFWCNPISGHNTLYWYLQNLGQGPELLIRYENEEAVDDSQLPKDRFSAERLKGVDSTLKIQPAELGDSAVYLCASSSTWTGNTGELFFGEGSRLTVL.

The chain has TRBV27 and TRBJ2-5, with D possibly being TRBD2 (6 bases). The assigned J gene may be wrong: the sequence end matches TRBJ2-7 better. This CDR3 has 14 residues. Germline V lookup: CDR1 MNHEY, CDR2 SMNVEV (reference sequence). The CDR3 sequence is CASRPGGFSYEQYF. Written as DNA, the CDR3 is TGTGCCAGCAGGCCCGGGGGATTCTCCTACGAGCAGTACTTC.

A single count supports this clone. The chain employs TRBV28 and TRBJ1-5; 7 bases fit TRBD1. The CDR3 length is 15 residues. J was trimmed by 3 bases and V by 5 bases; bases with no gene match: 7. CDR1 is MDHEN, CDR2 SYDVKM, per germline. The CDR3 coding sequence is TGTGCCAGCAGTCGGACAGGCTGGGACAATCAGCCCCAGCATTTT. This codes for CASSRTGWDNQPQHF.

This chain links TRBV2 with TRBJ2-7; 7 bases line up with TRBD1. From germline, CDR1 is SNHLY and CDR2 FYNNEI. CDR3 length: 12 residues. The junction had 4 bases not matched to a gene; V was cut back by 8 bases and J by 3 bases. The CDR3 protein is CASLGGGYEQYF. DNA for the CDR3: TGTGCCAGCTTAGGGGGCGGCTACGAGCAGTACTTC.

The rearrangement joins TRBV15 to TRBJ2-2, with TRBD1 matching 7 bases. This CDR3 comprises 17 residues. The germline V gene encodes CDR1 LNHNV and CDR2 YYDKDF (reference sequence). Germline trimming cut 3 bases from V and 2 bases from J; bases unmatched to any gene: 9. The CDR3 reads CATSRASGQFNTGELFF. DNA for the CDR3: TGTGCCACCAGCAGGGCCTCGGGACAGTTTAACACCGGGGAGCTGTTTTTT.

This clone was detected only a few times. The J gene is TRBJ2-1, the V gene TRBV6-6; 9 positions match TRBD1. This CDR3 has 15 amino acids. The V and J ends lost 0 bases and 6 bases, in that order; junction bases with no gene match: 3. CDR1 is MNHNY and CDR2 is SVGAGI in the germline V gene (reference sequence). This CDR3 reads CASSYSQGQGNEQFF. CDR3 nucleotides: TGTGCCAGCAGTTACTCCCAGGGACAGGGCAATGAGCAGTTCTTC.

The CDR3 DNA is TGCAGCGTTGCCCTCGGGGGGAACGAGCAGTACTTC. Translation: CSVALGGNEQYF. This rearrangement joins TRBV29-1 to TRBJ2-7; TRBD2 aligns across 7 bases. J was trimmed by 5 bases and V by 4 bases; bases with no gene match: 5. Germline V CDR1 and CDR2: SQVTM, ANQGSEA. The CDR3 has 12 amino acids.

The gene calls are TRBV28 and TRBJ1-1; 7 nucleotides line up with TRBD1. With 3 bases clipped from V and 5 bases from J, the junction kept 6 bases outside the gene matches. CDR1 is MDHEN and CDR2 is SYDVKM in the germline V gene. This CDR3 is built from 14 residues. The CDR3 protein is CASSLDRLGTEAFF. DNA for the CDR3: TGTGCCAGCAGTTTGGACAGGTTGGGAACTGAAGCTTTCTTT.

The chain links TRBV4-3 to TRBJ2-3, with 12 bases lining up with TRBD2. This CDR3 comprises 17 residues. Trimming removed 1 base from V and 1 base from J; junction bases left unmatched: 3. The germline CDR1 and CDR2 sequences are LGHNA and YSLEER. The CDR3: CASSQGWTSGGTDTQYF. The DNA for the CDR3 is TGCGCCAGCAGCCAAGGTTGGACTAGCGGGGGCACAGATACGCAGTATTTT.

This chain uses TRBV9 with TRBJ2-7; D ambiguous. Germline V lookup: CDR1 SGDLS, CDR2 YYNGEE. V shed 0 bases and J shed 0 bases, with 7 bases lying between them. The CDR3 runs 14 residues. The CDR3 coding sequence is TGTGCCAGCAGCGTAGGGGTCACCTCCTACGAGCAGTACTTC. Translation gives CASSVGVTSYEQYF.

CDR3 sequence reads: CASTSGGGGRSGELFF. CDR3 DNA: TGTGCCAGCACCTCAGGGGGAGGGGGCCGTTCCGGGGAGCTGTTTTTT. The rearrangement joins TRBV2 to TRBJ2-2; D possibly matches TRBD1 or TRBD2 (7 bases each). Germline V gives CDR1 SNHLY, CDR2 FYNNEI. V lost 7 bases and J 6 bases, leaving 21 bases between the germline ends. The CDR3 length is 16 residues.

The chain's CDR3 is CASSQEAGVLNTEAFF. In DNA, the CDR3 is TGTGCCAGCAGCCAAGAAGCGGGGGTCCTAAACACTGAAGCTTTCTTT. The rearrangement joins TRBV4-2 to TRBJ1-1; TRBD1 might be the D (5 bases). The CDR3 is 16 amino acids. The V gene lost 0 bases and the J gene lost 2 bases, with 13 bases spanning the gap. Per the germline V gene, CDR1 is LGHNA and CDR2 is YNFKEQ.

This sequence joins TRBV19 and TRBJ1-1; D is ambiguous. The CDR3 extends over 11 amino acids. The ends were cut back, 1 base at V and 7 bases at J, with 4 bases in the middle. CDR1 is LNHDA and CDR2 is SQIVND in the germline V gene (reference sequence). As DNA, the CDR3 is TGTGCCAGTAGTATAGGAAGTGAAGCTTTCTTT. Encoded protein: CASSIGSEAFF.

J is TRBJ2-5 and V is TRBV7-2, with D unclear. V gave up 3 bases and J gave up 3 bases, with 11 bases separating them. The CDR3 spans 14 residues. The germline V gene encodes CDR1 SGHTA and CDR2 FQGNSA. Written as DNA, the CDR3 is TGTGCCAGCAGCTTTGATTTCTCAGAAGAGACCCAGTACTTC. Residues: CASSFDFSEETQYF.

The DNA of the CDR3 is TGCGCCAGCAGCTCCGGTGGGACAGGGAGGGCCTACGAGCAGTACTTC. It is translated as CASSSGGTGRAYEQYF. This chain connects TRBV5-1 to TRBJ2-5, with 9 bases identical to TRBD1. TRBJ2-7 explains the end of the DNA better; the J call may be wrong. The CDR3 has 16 residues. Germline V CDR1 and CDR2: SGHRS, YFSETQ.

CDR3 nucleotide sequence: TGCGCCAGCAACCAGGGCCGTGAAGCTTTCTTT. Protein: CASNQGREAFF. The rearrangement uses TRBV10-2 and TRBJ1-1; possibly TRBD1 for D (5 bases). This CDR3 is built from 11 residues. V was trimmed by 7 bases and J by 7 bases, leaving 10 bases between them. The germline CDR1 and CDR2 sequences are WSHSY and SAAADI.

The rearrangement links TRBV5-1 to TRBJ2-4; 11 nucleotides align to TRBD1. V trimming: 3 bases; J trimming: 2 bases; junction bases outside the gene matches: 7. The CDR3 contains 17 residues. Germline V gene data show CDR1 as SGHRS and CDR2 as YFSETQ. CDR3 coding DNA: TGCGCCAGCAGCTATACCGGACAGGGGGCGACCAAAAACATTCAGTACTTC. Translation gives CASSYTGQGATKNIQYF.

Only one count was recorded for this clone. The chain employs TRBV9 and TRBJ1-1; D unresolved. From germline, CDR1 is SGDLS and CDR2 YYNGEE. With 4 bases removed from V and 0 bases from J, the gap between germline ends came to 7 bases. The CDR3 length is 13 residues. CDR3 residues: CASSRALNTEAFF. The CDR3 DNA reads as TGTGCCAGCAGCCGCGCATTGAACACTGAAGCTTTCTTT.

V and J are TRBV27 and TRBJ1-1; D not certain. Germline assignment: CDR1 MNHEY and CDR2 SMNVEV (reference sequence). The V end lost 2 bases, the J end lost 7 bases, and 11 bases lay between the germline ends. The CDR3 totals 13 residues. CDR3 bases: TGTGCCAGCAGTTTACGGCGAGAGCTTGAAGCTTTCTTT. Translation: CASSLRRELEAFF.

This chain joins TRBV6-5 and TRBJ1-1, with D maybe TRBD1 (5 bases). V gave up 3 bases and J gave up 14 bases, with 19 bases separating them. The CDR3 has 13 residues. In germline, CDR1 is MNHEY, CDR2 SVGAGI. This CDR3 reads CASSYLEDKGRFF. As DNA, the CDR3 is TGTGCCAGCAGTTATCTCGAGGACAAGGGAAGGTTCTTT.

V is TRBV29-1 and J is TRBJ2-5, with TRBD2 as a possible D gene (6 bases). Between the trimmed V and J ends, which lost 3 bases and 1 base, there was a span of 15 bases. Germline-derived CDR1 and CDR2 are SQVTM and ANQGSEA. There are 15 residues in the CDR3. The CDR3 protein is CSVESAGEIQETQYF. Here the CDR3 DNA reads TGCAGCGTTGAGTCAGCGGGCGAGATCCAAGAGACCCAGTACTTC.